This is a list of T cell receptor beta chains from one sample in a study of response to subunit inactivated influenza vaccine. TCRdb re-called the RT-PCR reads through MiXCR, storing one row per CDR3 protein. Among about 610,000 distinct CDR3 sequences listed, approximately 15% were seen once. Specimen: PBMCs from blood, collected less than 13 days after vaccination. These receptors originate from a middle-aged man who received an inactivated influenza vaccine. Each CDR3 is given with its conserved first and last residue. Fields, in order: CDR3 length, V gene, J gene, D gene, clone size, CDR3 DNA, CDR3 protein. A D gene is named only where the DNA matches it firmly. Only part of the rows carry a size: once, few, many, or a class if the clone is expanded.

14	TRBV6-1	TRBJ2-3	.	few	TGTGCCAGCAAGGACGCCCCAAGGGCCGATACGCAGTATTTT	CASKDAPRADTQYF
16	TRBV5-1	TRBJ2-7	.	.	TGCGCCAGCAGCGGCCCCGGGACCCAACTTTCCTACGAGCAGTACTTC	CASSGPGTQLSYEQYF
17	TRBV4-2	TRBJ2-2	TRBD1	.	TGTGCCAGCAGCCAAAAACCGGGACAGGGGAGTTCCGGGGAGCTGTTTTTT	CASSQKPGQGSSGELFF
13	TRBV10-3	TRBJ2-3	.	few	TGTGCCACCTCGGACCGTGTTTGGGATACGCAGTATTTT	CATSDRVWDTQYF
13	TRBV20-1	TRBJ1-1	.	.	TGCAGTGCTAGAGATCCGGTGAGCCCTGAAGCTTTCTTT	CSARDPVSPEAFF
16	TRBV6-1	TRBJ1-2	TRBD1	.	TGTGCCAGCACCCACAGGGGGTTCCATACTAACTATGGCTACACCTTC	CASTHRGFHTNYGYTF
14	TRBV7-8	TRBJ2-7	TRBD1	.	TGTGCCAGCAGCGACCCGGGACAGCTCTACGAGCAGTACTTC	CASSDPGQLYEQYF
16	TRBV5-5	TRBJ1-6	.	few	TGTGCCAGCAGCTTGAGTCAGGAGTTCTATAATTCACCCCTCCACTTT	CASSLSQEFYNSPLHF
15	TRBV20-1	TRBJ1-5	.	.	TGCAGTGCTAGAGATCGAGGAGAGAGCAATCAGCCCCAGCATTTT	CSARDRGESNQPQHF
12	TRBV5-1	TRBJ2-5	.	.	TGCGGCAGCGGCAGCACTCAAGAGACCCAGTACTTC	CGSGSTQETQYF
20	TRBV6-2/TRBV6-3	TRBJ2-6	TRBD1	.	TGTGCCAGCAGTTTTGTTACGGGACAGGCTTATGTTCCTGGGGCCAACGTCCTGACTTTC	CASSFVTGQAYVPGANVLTF
16	TRBV12-3/TRBV12-4	TRBJ1-2	TRBD1	many	TGTGCCAGCAGTTTATTACCCCAGACAGGGGATTATGGCTACACCTTC	CASSLLPQTGDYGYTF
15	TRBV5-6	TRBJ1-2	.	many	TGTGCCAGCAGCTTGGGGGGCTCCTTCGGCTATGGCTACACCTTC	CASSLGGSFGYGYTF
13	TRBV6-1	TRBJ1-2	.	few	TGTGCCAGTGGAGATGGGTCAACTATCGGCTACACCTTC	CASGDGSTIGYTF
14	TRBV10-3	TRBJ1-6	TRBD1	.	TGTGCCATCAGGGGGACAGTATATAATTCACCCCTCCACTTT	CAIRGTVYNSPLHF
17	TRBV18	TRBJ2-1	TRBD1	few	TGTGCCAGCTCACCACCGACCGGGACAGGGGTTAACAATGAGCAGTTCTTC	CASSPPTGTGVNNEQFF
14	TRBV27	TRBJ2-7	TRBD1	many	TGTGCCAGCAGTCCTTTGGGACAGCAGGACGAGCAGTACTTC	CASSPLGQQDEQYF
13	TRBV29-1	TRBJ1-3	.	many	TGCAGCGCCCAGACAGAAACTGGAAACACCATATATTTT	CSAQTETGNTIYF
15	TRBV20-1	TRBJ1-1	TRBD1	.	TGCAGTGCTAGAGATATTGAGGGGGCGAGCACTGAAGCTTTCTTT	CSARDIEGASTEAFF
16	TRBV27	TRBJ2-7	TRBD1	.	TGTGCCAGCAGTGCGCTCGTACAGGGGCGCTCCTACGAGCAGTACTTC	CASSALVQGRSYEQYF
18	TRBV10-3	TRBJ2-1	TRBD2	many	TGTGCCACCTATGGGACTAGCGGGAGATCAGTGGCCTACAATGAGCAGTTCTTC	CATYGTSGRSVAYNEQFF
12	TRBV29-1	TRBJ2-1	TRBD2	.	TGCAGCGTTGAATACGGGGGGGATGAGCAGTTCTTC	CSVEYGGDEQFF
12	TRBV12-3/TRBV12-4	TRBJ2-5	.	many	TGTGCCAGCAGTTGGGGTCCAGAGACCCAGTACTTC	CASSWGPETQYF
10	TRBV20-1	TRBJ2-1	.	few	TGCAGCCCCCCGCACGATGAGCAGTTCTTC	CSPPHDEQFF
17	TRBV7-2	TRBJ1-3	.	once	TGTGCCAGCAGCTTAGTTGCAGGGCCTTCCTCTGGAAACACTATATATTTT	CASSLVAGPSSGNTIYF
16	TRBV3-1	TRBJ2-1	.	.	TGTGCCAGCAGCCAAGACGGGCTGAGCTCCTACAATGAGCAGTTCTTC	CASSQDGLSSYNEQFF
15	TRBV5-1	TRBJ2-7	TRBD2	few	TGCGCCAGCAGCCCCCCAAGCGGGGGTGCAAACGAGCAGTACTTC	CASSPPSGGANEQYF
14	TRBV27	TRBJ2-5	TRBD1	.	TGTGCCAGCAGTCCCCCGACAGGGATGGGGACCCAGTACTTC	CASSPPTGMGTQYF
11	TRBV7-3	TRBJ2-7	.	few	TGTGCCAGCAGCTTAGCTCCCGAGCAGTACTTC	CASSLAPEQYF
15	TRBV9	TRBJ2-7	TRBD1	few	TGTGCCAGCAGCGTAGGACAGGGGAATCTCTACGAGCAGTACTTC	CASSVGQGNLYEQYF
13	TRBV7-9	TRBJ1-2	TRBD1	many	TGTGCCAGCAGCCCGGGACAGGGAGATGGCTACACCTTC	CASSPGQGDGYTF
15	TRBV5-1	TRBJ2-7	TRBD2	.	TGCGCCAGCAGCTTGGCGGCGGGAGGGGGTTACGAGCAGTACTTC	CASSLAAGGGYEQYF
15	TRBV20-1	TRBJ2-1	TRBD2	many	TGCAGTGCTGAAACGGGACTAGCGGGAAATGACGAGCAGTTCTTC	CSAETGLAGNDEQFF
15	TRBV7-2	TRBJ2-2	.	few	TGTGCCAGCAGCTTACCCGGACTTCCCACCGGGGAGCTGTTTTTT	CASSLPGLPTGELFF
14	TRBV5-4	TRBJ2-2	.	few	TGTGCCAGCAGGTCCGGGTCTGTGGGCGGGGAGCTGTTTTTT	CASRSGSVGGELFF
14	TRBV12-3/TRBV12-4	TRBJ2-3	TRBD1	.	TGTGCCAGCAGTCCAAGCCGGGACAGGGGGCGCCTTTATTTT	CASSPSRDRGRLYF
15	TRBV7-9	TRBJ2-2	.	few	TGTGCCAGCAGCGACGGGACCACGAACACCGGGGAGCTGTTTTTT	CASSDGTTNTGELFF
14	TRBV6-2/TRBV6-3	TRBJ2-7	.	.	TGTGCCAGCAGTTACTCCCTTTGGACCCGCGAGCAGTACTTC	CASSYSLWTREQYF
16	TRBV7-7	TRBJ2-7	TRBD2	.	TGTGCCAGCAGCTTAGGCCCGGTAGCGGGCGTATACGAGCAGTACTTC	CASSLGPVAGVYEQYF
14	TRBV12-3/TRBV12-4	TRBJ2-7	.	.	TGTGCCAGCGGCCCCAGCGACACATACTACGAGCAGTACTTC	CASGPSDTYYEQYF
14	TRBV28	TRBJ2-7	.	few	TGTGCCAGCACCCTAGGGGGGCGAGTTTACGAGCAGTACTTC	CASTLGGRVYEQYF
12	TRBV7-9	TRBJ2-7	.	many	TGCGCCAGCAGCTCGACTAGCTACGAGCAGTACTTC	CASSSTSYEQYF